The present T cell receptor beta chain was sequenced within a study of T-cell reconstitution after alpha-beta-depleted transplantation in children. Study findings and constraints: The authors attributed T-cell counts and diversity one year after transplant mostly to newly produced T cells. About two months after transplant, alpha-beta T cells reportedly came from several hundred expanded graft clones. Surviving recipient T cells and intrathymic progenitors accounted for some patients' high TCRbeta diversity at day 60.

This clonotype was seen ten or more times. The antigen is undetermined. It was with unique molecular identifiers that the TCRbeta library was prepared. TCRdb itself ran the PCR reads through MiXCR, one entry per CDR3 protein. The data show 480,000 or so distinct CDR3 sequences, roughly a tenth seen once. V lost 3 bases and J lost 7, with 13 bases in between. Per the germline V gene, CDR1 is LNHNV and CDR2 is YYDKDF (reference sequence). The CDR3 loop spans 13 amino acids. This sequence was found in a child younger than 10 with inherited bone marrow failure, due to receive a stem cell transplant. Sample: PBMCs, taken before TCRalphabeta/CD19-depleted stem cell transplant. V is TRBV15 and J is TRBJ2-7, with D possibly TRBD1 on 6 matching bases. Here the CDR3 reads CATSSVRGLEQYF. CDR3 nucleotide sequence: TGTGCCACCAGCAGCGTGAGGGGGTTAGAGCAGTACTTC. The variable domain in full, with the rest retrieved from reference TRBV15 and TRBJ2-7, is DAMVIQNPRYQVTQFGKPVTLSCSQTLNHNVMYWYQQKSSQAPKLLFHYYDKDFNNEADTPDNFQSRRPNTSFCFLDIRSPGLGDTAMYLCATSSVRGLEQYFGPGTRLTVT.